This TCR beta chain is drawn from a study of blood T cell repertoires in COVID-19. Germline CDR1 reads SGHTA; CDR2 reads FQGTGA. Trimming removed 2 bases from V and 4 bases from J; junction bases left unmatched: 8. CDR3 length: 16 residues. Measured with immunoSEQ multiplex PCR; TCRdb has only the in-frame clones, and not every one. The data hold 240,000 or so clones, with 86% observed a single time. This TCR was recovered from a woman between 45 and 65 years old who had recovered from COVID-19. V is TRBV7-3 and J is TRBJ2-1; 7 nucleotides line up with TRBD2. The source material was PBMCs or T cells enriched from blood (not recorded which). CDR3 residues: CASSLGGGSTYNEQFF. In DNA form, the CDR3 reads TGTGCCAGCAGCTTAGGAGGCGGGAGCACTTACAATGAGCAGTTCTTC.